Listed here is a single T cell receptor (beta chain). Original data processing: Reference gene primer amplification gave nucleated cell count estimates. TCRdb's table, derived via immunoSEQ multiplex PCR, lists solely in-frame clones and lacks some. That table gives V, J and clone size, and the DNA gave D and trimming. This table holds roughly 80,000 clones, about four fifths found once. The data stem from a study of blood T cell repertoires in COVID-19. On the study more broadly: Specimens from acute and convalescent COVID-19 originated in the United States, Italy and Spain. From T cells, B-cell-depleted T cells, or PBMCs came the material, which was cDNA or gDNA.

Germline V gene data show CDR1 as WSHSY and CDR2 as SAAADI. J gave up 11 bases and V 2 bases, and 11 bases lay outside the gene matches. The CDR3 contains 14 residues. The chain is built from TRBV10-2 and TRBJ1-1; 7 bases are a match to TRBD1. The sample taken for sequencing was peripheral blood. The TCR was taken from a man aged 45-65 years with acute or convalescent COVID-19. CDR3 sequence: CASSEAAPRGAAFF. The CDR3 DNA reads TGCGCCAGCAGTGAGGCTGCACCCAGGGGGGCGGCTTTCTTT.